These T cell receptor beta chains were read from a single sample in a study of identical twins. TCRdb used MiXCR to reprocess the 5' RACE reads, holding one entry per CDR3 protein. Here the sample spans 600,000 to 700,000 distinct CDR3 sequences, about 20% being singletons. Separately, the same data were catalogued under a study of T cells expressing NK-cell markers.

Sequencing input: PBMCs. These receptors all stem from a woman under 30 in good health. Each CDR3 is given with its conserved first and last residue. D genes are given only for firm matches. Clone size is given for some rows only: seen once, a few or many times, or a class if the clone is expanded.

clone size	V gene	J gene	D gene	CDR3 protein	CDR3 DNA
few	TRBV6-5	TRBJ2-7	.	CASSYRASTYEQYF	TGTGCCAGCAGTTATAGAGCGTCGACTTACGAGCAGTACTTC
few	TRBV29-1	TRBJ2-3	.	CSVTNPPMEGGLETDTQYF	TGCAGCGTTACTAATCCCCCAATGGAGGGGGGGCTTGAAACAGATACGCAGTATTTT
.	TRBV6-5	TRBJ2-7	.	CASSYGSLFSYEQYF	TGTGCCAGCAGTTACGGTAGCCTATTCTCCTACGAGCAGTACTTC
.	TRBV12-3/TRBV12-4	TRBJ2-3	TRBD2	CASNLLGLAGGRDTQYF	TGTGCCAGCAACCTATTGGGACTAGCGGGGGGAAGAGATACGCAGTATTTT
few	TRBV7-6	TRBJ2-1	TRBD2	CASSFGRAGNEQFF	TGTGCCAGCAGCTTTGGGAGGGCCGGCAATGAGCAGTTCTTC
.	TRBV7-2	TRBJ2-7	.	CASSLARGMVEQYF	TGTGCCAGCAGCTTAGCGCGAGGAATGGTTGAGCAGTACTTC
few	TRBV12-3/TRBV12-4	TRBJ2-5	.	CASSLRGVGQETQYF	TGTGCCAGCAGTTTAAGAGGGGTCGGCCAAGAGACCCAGTACTTC
many	TRBV5-1	TRBJ2-5	.	CASRGHSIQETQYF	TGCGCCAGCAGGGGCCATTCGATCCAAGAGACCCAGTACTTC
.	TRBV12-5	TRBJ2-6	.	CASGLVPDGTSGANVLTF	TGTGCTAGTGGTTTGGTACCGGACGGGACCTCTGGGGCCAACGTCCTGACTTTC
.	TRBV5-6	TRBJ2-3	TRBD2	CAMSPGLAPDTQYF	TGTGCCATGAGCCCCGGACTAGCCCCAGATACGCAGTATTTT
.	TRBV10-3	TRBJ2-1	.	CAIKFSRAPHEQFF	TGTGCCATCAAATTCTCCAGGGCCCCCCATGAGCAGTTCTTC
.	TRBV12-3/TRBV12-4	TRBJ1-3	.	CASSLGPAGSGNTIYF	TGTGCCAGCAGTTTGGGTCCCGCTGGCTCTGGAAACACCATATATTTT
.	TRBV12-3/TRBV12-4	TRBJ2-5	TRBD2	CASSPGTTRVQYF	TGTGCCAGCAGTCCCGGGACTACTAGGGTCCAGTACTTC
.	TRBV12-3/TRBV12-4	TRBJ2-2	TRBD2	CASSSGTSANTGELFF	TGTGCCAGCAGTTCTGGAACTAGCGCGAACACCGGGGAGCTGTTTTTT
.	TRBV30	TRBJ1-1	TRBD1	CAWGQGRAFF	TGTGCCTGGGGACAGGGCCGAGCTTTCTTT
.	TRBV6-5	TRBJ2-3	TRBD2	CASSYSQTSGDTQYF	TGTGCCAGCAGTTACTCCCAGACTAGCGGAGATACGCAGTATTTT
.	TRBV10-3	TRBJ1-1	.	CAISEVEAARNTEAFF	TGTGCCATCAGTGAGGTCGAGGCAGCCCGGAACACTGAAGCTTTCTTT
few	TRBV6-2/TRBV6-3	TRBJ1-5	TRBD1	CASRLQGTGVRPQHF	TGTGCCAGCAGACTACAGGGGACGGGGGTGAGGCCCCAGCATTTT
few	TRBV20-1	TRBJ2-7	TRBD2	CSARQGGSWSYEQYF	TGCAGTGCTAGACAGGGCGGGAGTTGGTCCTACGAGCAGTACTTC
few	TRBV12-3/TRBV12-4	TRBJ1-2	.	CASSPTGGGYGYTF	TGTGCCAGCAGCCCTACGGGGGGCGGCTATGGCTACACCTTC
many	TRBV12-3/TRBV12-4	TRBJ2-3	.	CASSLALGGAVTQYF	TGTGCCAGCAGTTTAGCGTTGGGGGGGGCCGTGACGCAGTATTTT
few	TRBV10-3	TRBJ2-3	TRBD1	CAILGRTGGTDTQYF	TGTGCCATCCTAGGACGGACAGGGGGCACAGATACGCAGTATTTT
few	TRBV29-1	TRBJ2-3	.	CSVAGSGTDTQYF	TGCAGCGTGGCAGGGTCAGGCACAGATACGCAGTATTTT
.	TRBV12-3/TRBV12-4	TRBJ1-1	.	CASSFSQGNTEAFF	TGTGCCAGCAGTTTTAGTCAGGGGAATACTGAAGCTTTCTTT
.	TRBV6-2/TRBV6-3	TRBJ2-7	TRBD2	CASSFRASGRNEQYF	TGTGCCAGCAGTTTTCGGGCTAGCGGGAGAAACGAGCAGTACTTC
few	TRBV27	TRBJ2-1	.	CASSNFGPYNEQFF	TGTGCCAGCAGTAACTTCGGTCCTTACAATGAGCAGTTCTTC
.	TRBV5-1	TRBJ2-7	TRBD2	CASSFGLAQNYEQYF	TGCGCCAGCAGCTTCGGACTAGCGCAAAATTACGAGCAGTACTTC
few	TRBV5-1	TRBJ2-5	.	CASSLDTSTQTQYF	TGCGCCAGCAGCTTGGATACTAGCACGCAGACCCAGTACTTC
many	TRBV12-3/TRBV12-4	TRBJ2-1	.	CASSFPGGDEQFF	TGTGCCAGCAGTTTCCCAGGAGGGGATGAGCAGTTCTTC
few	TRBV5-1	TRBJ2-7	.	CASSYSGKQGPSYEQYF	TGCGCCAGCAGCTACTCGGGAAAACAGGGCCCCTCCTACGAGCAGTACTTC
.	TRBV24-1	TRBJ2-1	TRBD1	CATSDYRGHEQFF	TGTGCCACCAGTGACTATAGGGGGCATGAGCAGTTCTTC